The rows below give T cell receptor beta chains drawn from one sample of a study of vaccination effects on CD4 cells after COVID-19. Only in-frame clones appear in the TCRdb table, and some are missing; sequencing was by immunoSEQ multiplex PCR. The sample lists tens of thousands of clones, more than 75% occurring once. What these receptors recognize is not known. Specimen: CD4+ T cells from PBMCs cultured with HIV peptides, collected before COVID-19 vaccination. The receptors derive from a human donor who had a prior SARS-CoV-2 infection. The CDR3 runs from the conserved cysteine through the conserved F or W. A D gene is named only where the DNA matches it firmly. A clone size is listed for some rows: how often the clone was seen (once, few, many), or a class if it is expanded.

D gene: TRBD1
V gene: TRBV2
clone size: .
J gene: TRBJ1-6
CDR3 length: 14
CDR3 protein: CASRTGNRNSPLHF
CDR3 DNA: TGTGCCAGCCGGACAGGGAATCGTAATTCACCCCTCCACTTT

D gene: TRBD2
V gene: TRBV2
clone size: .
J gene: TRBJ2-1
CDR3 length: 17
CDR3 protein: CASSALPGLVTGNEQFF
CDR3 DNA: TGTGCCAGCAGCGCGTTACCGGGACTAGTCACAGGCAATGAGCAGTTCTTC

D gene: .
V gene: TRBV15
clone size: medium-sized
J gene: TRBJ1-5
CDR3 length: 14
CDR3 protein: CATSSRQIGQPQHF
CDR3 DNA: TGTGCCACCAGCAGTAGACAGATCGGTCAGCCCCAGCATTTT

D gene: TRBD1
V gene: TRBV7-2
clone size: once
J gene: TRBJ2-7
CDR3 length: 12
CDR3 protein: CASSIQGYEQYF
CDR3 DNA: TGTGCCAGCAGCATACAGGGGTACGAGCAGTACTTC

D gene: .
V gene: TRBV4-2
clone size: .
J gene: TRBJ1-5
CDR3 length: 17
CDR3 protein: CASSVGRAVYSNQPQHF
CDR3 DNA: TGTGCCAGCAGCGTAGGACGCGCTGTCTATAGCAATCAGCCCCAGCATTTT

D gene: .
V gene: TRBV10-3
clone size: .
J gene: TRBJ1-5
CDR3 length: 16
CDR3 protein: CAISESVFRDHQPQHF
CDR3 DNA: TGTGCCATCAGTGAGTCAGTTTTTAGGGACCATCAGCCCCAGCATTTT

D gene: .
V gene: TRBV7-8
clone size: few
J gene: TRBJ2-2
CDR3 length: 13
CDR3 protein: CASSSMNTGELFF
CDR3 DNA: TGTGCCAGCAGCTCTATGAACACCGGGGAGCTGTTTTTT

D gene: TRBD2
V gene: TRBV3-1/TRBV3-2
clone size: few
J gene: TRBJ2-1
CDR3 length: 15
CDR3 protein: CASSLAGTTYNEQFF
CDR3 DNA: TGTGCCAGCAGCCTAGCGGGGACGACCTACAATGAGCAGTTCTTC

D gene: .
V gene: TRBV6-6
clone size: .
J gene: TRBJ2-5
CDR3 length: 13
CDR3 protein: CASTSLGGETQYF
CDR3 DNA: TGTGCCAGCACCTCGCTGGGGGGAGAGACCCAGTACTTC

D gene: TRBD1
V gene: TRBV12-3/TRBV12-4
clone size: .
J gene: TRBJ1-5
CDR3 length: 13
CDR3 protein: CASSSTGDQPQHF
CDR3 DNA: TGTGCCAGCAGTTCAACAGGGGATCAGCCCCAGCATTTT

D gene: .
V gene: TRBV9
clone size: once
J gene: TRBJ1-2
CDR3 length: 15
CDR3 protein: CASSVDGQRGYGYTF
CDR3 DNA: TGTGCCAGCAGCGTAGATGGACAGAGGGGTTATGGCTACACCTTC

D gene: TRBD1
V gene: TRBV27
clone size: few
J gene: TRBJ1-3
CDR3 length: 16
CDR3 protein: CASSTRQGASGNTIYF
CDR3 DNA: TGTGCCAGCAGTACCCGACAGGGGGCGAGTGGAAACACCATATATTTT

D gene: TRBD2
V gene: TRBV5-1
clone size: few
J gene: TRBJ2-2
CDR3 length: 18
CDR3 protein: CASSLVPSGRGSSGELFF
CDR3 DNA: TGCGCCAGCAGCTTGGTCCCTAGCGGGAGAGGATCGTCCGGGGAGCTGTTTTTT

D gene: TRBD2
V gene: TRBV7-6
clone size: .
J gene: TRBJ2-7
CDR3 length: 19
CDR3 protein: CASSLRLAGAYPIIYEQYF
CDR3 DNA: TGTGCCAGCAGCCTACGGCTAGCGGGGGCCTACCCGATTATTTACGAGCAGTACTTC

D gene: .
V gene: TRBV18
clone size: once
J gene: TRBJ1-1
CDR3 length: 13
CDR3 protein: CASSPGTLNEAFF
CDR3 DNA: TGTGCCAGCTCACCGGGGACACTCAATGAAGCTTTCTTT

D gene: .
V gene: TRBV7-9
clone size: few
J gene: TRBJ1-6
CDR3 length: 12
CDR3 protein: CASSFPNSPLHF
CDR3 DNA: TGTGCCAGCAGCTTTCCTAATTCACCCCTCCACTTT

D gene: .
V gene: TRBV15
clone size: .
J gene: TRBJ2-3
CDR3 length: 17
CDR3 protein: CATSNLGFGAGTDTQYF
CDR3 DNA: TGTGCCACCAGCAATCTCGGATTTGGGGCGGGCACAGATACGCAGTATTTT

D gene: TRBD1
V gene: TRBV19
clone size: .
J gene: TRBJ2-5
CDR3 length: 14
CDR3 protein: CASRRTGWQETQYF
CDR3 DNA: TGTGCCAGTAGAAGGACAGGGTGGCAAGAGACCCAGTACTTC

D gene: TRBD2
V gene: TRBV6-6
clone size: few
J gene: TRBJ2-2
CDR3 length: 17
CDR3 protein: CASSRISGTTNTGELFF
CDR3 DNA: TGTGCCAGCAGCCGAATTTCCGGGACTACAAACACCGGGGAGCTGTTTTTT

D gene: .
V gene: TRBV5-1
clone size: few
J gene: TRBJ1-1
CDR3 length: 14
CDR3 protein: CASSRDRPNTEAFF
CDR3 DNA: TGCGCCAGCAGCAGAGACAGACCGAACACTGAAGCTTTCTTT

D gene: .
V gene: TRBV11-3
clone size: .
J gene: TRBJ2-1
CDR3 length: 13
CDR3 protein: CASSRGSYNEQFF
CDR3 DNA: TGTGCCAGCAGCCGCGGTTCCTACAATGAGCAGTTCTTC

D gene: TRBD2
V gene: TRBV7-3
clone size: .
J gene: TRBJ2-3
CDR3 length: 15
CDR3 protein: CASSLSGSGTDTQYF
CDR3 DNA: TGTGCCAGCAGCTTAAGCGGTAGCGGGACAGATACGCAGTATTTT

D gene: .
V gene: TRBV15
clone size: .
J gene: TRBJ1-2
CDR3 length: 17
CDR3 protein: CATSRDPGDPRGYGYTF
CDR3 DNA: TGTGCCACCAGCAGAGATCCCGGGGATCCCCGGGGATATGGCTACACCTTC

D gene: TRBD2
V gene: TRBV11-2
clone size: few
J gene: TRBJ2-1
CDR3 length: 16
CDR3 protein: CASSLGTSGGYNEQFF
CDR3 DNA: TGTGCCAGCAGCTTGGGGACTAGCGGAGGCTACAATGAGCAGTTCTTC

D gene: .
V gene: TRBV7-3
clone size: .
J gene: TRBJ1-1
CDR3 length: 13
CDR3 protein: CASSLFTGTEAFF
CDR3 DNA: TGTGCCAGCAGCTTGTTTACCGGAACTGAAGCTTTCTTT

D gene: .
V gene: TRBV3-1/TRBV3-2
clone size: few
J gene: TRBJ1-1
CDR3 length: 14
CDR3 protein: CASSQLGGLPEAFF
CDR3 DNA: TGTGCCAGCAGCCAATTAGGGGGTCTCCCTGAAGCTTTCTTT

D gene: .
V gene: TRBV6-5
clone size: once
J gene: TRBJ1-6
CDR3 length: 12
CDR3 protein: CASRQGGGTLHF
CDR3 DNA: TGTGCCAGCAGACAGGGCGGGGGGACCCTCCACTTT

D gene: .
V gene: TRBV2
clone size: .
J gene: TRBJ2-7
CDR3 length: 12
CDR3 protein: CASSSPDGDQYF
CDR3 DNA: TGTGCCAGCAGTTCCCCGGACGGCGATCAGTACTTC

D gene: .
V gene: TRBV2
clone size: .
J gene: TRBJ2-1
CDR3 length: 15
CDR3 protein: CASSEAVGTNNEQFF
CDR3 DNA: TGTGCCAGCAGTGAAGCTGTGGGAACGAACAATGAGCAGTTCTTC

D gene: .
V gene: TRBV6-1
clone size: .
J gene: TRBJ2-3
CDR3 length: 10
CDR3 protein: CASSEWPQYF
CDR3 DNA: TGTGCCAGCAGTGAATGGCCGCAGTATTTT

D gene: .
V gene: TRBV7-9
clone size: .
J gene: TRBJ2-1
CDR3 length: 15
CDR3 protein: CASSPSPSSYNEQFF
CDR3 DNA: TGTGCCAGCAGCCCTAGCCCCAGCTCCTACAATGAGCAGTTCTTC

D gene: .
V gene: TRBV5-1
clone size: .
J gene: TRBJ2-7
CDR3 length: 15
CDR3 protein: CASSLVAESGYEQYF
CDR3 DNA: TGCGCCAGCAGCTTGGTAGCGGAGTCGGGCTACGAGCAGTACTTC

D gene: .
V gene: TRBV5-4
clone size: .
J gene: TRBJ2-1
CDR3 length: 15
CDR3 protein: CASSLTGDSYNEQFF
CDR3 DNA: TGTGCCAGCAGCTTGACGGGAGACTCCTACAATGAGCAGTTCTTC

D gene: TRBD2
V gene: TRBV5-1
clone size: .
J gene: TRBJ2-1
CDR3 length: 15
CDR3 protein: CASSSSSGRPNEQFF
CDR3 DNA: TGCGCCAGCAGCTCCTCTAGCGGGAGGCCCAATGAGCAGTTCTTC

D gene: .
V gene: TRBV5-5
clone size: .
J gene: TRBJ1-2
CDR3 length: 12
CDR3 protein: CASSLNSYGYTF
CDR3 DNA: TGTGCCAGCAGCTTGAACAGCTATGGCTACACCTTC

D gene: .
V gene: TRBV6-5
clone size: .
J gene: TRBJ1-3
CDR3 length: 14
CDR3 protein: CAECDRSSGNTIYF
CDR3 DNA: TGTGCCGAATGCGACAGGAGCTCTGGAAACACCATATATTTT

D gene: TRBD1
V gene: TRBV2
clone size: few
J gene: TRBJ1-6
CDR3 length: 15
CDR3 protein: CASSVKGTDNSPLHF
CDR3 DNA: TGTGCCAGCAGTGTTAAAGGGACAGATAATTCACCCCTCCACTTT

D gene: TRBD2
V gene: TRBV15
clone size: few
J gene: TRBJ2-1
CDR3 length: 18
CDR3 protein: CATSSRTSGRGYDNEQFF
CDR3 DNA: TGTGCCACCAGCAGTAGGACTAGCGGGAGAGGGTACGACAATGAGCAGTTCTTC

D gene: .
V gene: TRBV4-1
clone size: .
J gene: TRBJ2-1
CDR3 length: 14
CDR3 protein: CASSQGPISGQQFF
CDR3 DNA: TGCGCCAGCAGCCAAGGACCCATTAGCGGCCAGCAGTTCTTC

D gene: TRBD1
V gene: TRBV6-1
clone size: once
J gene: TRBJ1-1
CDR3 length: 13
CDR3 protein: CASSEDRATEAFF
CDR3 DNA: TGTGCCAGCAGTGAGGACAGGGCCACTGAAGCTTTCTTT

D gene: .
V gene: TRBV19
clone size: once
J gene: TRBJ1-2
CDR3 length: 14
CDR3 protein: CASSIPGTIYGYTF
CDR3 DNA: TGTGCCAGTAGTATACCCGGGACGATCTATGGCTACACCTTC

D gene: TRBD2
V gene: TRBV7-3
clone size: .
J gene: TRBJ2-3
CDR3 length: 16
CDR3 protein: CASSISSGIYTDTQYF
CDR3 DNA: TGTGCCAGCAGTATTAGTAGCGGGATTTACACAGATACGCAGTATTTT

D gene: .
V gene: TRBV13
clone size: once
J gene: TRBJ2-7
CDR3 length: 14
CDR3 protein: CASSLGRRTYEQYF
CDR3 DNA: TGTGCCAGCAGCTTAGGTCGCCGAACCTACGAGCAGTACTTC

D gene: TRBD2
V gene: TRBV2
clone size: .
J gene: TRBJ2-7
CDR3 length: 14
CDR3 protein: CASTWTSGDAEQYF
CDR3 DNA: TGTGCCAGCACCTGGACTAGCGGGGATGCCGAGCAGTACTTC

D gene: .
V gene: TRBV7-9
clone size: .
J gene: TRBJ2-7
CDR3 length: 13
CDR3 protein: CASSPRTEYEQYF
CDR3 DNA: TGTGCCAGCAGCCCCCGGACAGAGTACGAGCAGTACTTC

D gene: .
V gene: TRBV28
clone size: .
J gene: TRBJ2-5
CDR3 length: 12
CDR3 protein: CASSLNGGTQYF
CDR3 DNA: TGTGCCAGCAGTTTGAATGGCGGGACCCAGTACTTC

D gene: TRBD1
V gene: TRBV4-3
clone size: .
J gene: TRBJ1-6
CDR3 length: 16
CDR3 protein: CASSQVVRGQNSPLHF
CDR3 DNA: TGCGCCAGCAGCCAAGTCGTGAGGGGGCAGAATTCACCCCTCCACTTT

D gene: .
V gene: TRBV28
clone size: .
J gene: TRBJ2-1
CDR3 length: 14
CDR3 protein: CASSLHHPINEQFF
CDR3 DNA: TGTGCCAGCAGTTTACACCACCCGATCAATGAGCAGTTCTTC

D gene: .
V gene: TRBV7-2
clone size: .
J gene: TRBJ2-2
CDR3 length: 17
CDR3 protein: CASSRYFSDSGGGELFF
CDR3 DNA: TGTGCCAGCAGCCGTTACTTTTCGGACAGTGGCGGCGGGGAGCTGTTTTTT

D gene: .
V gene: TRBV6-5
clone size: .
J gene: TRBJ2-3
CDR3 length: 14
CDR3 protein: CASSKLLGTDTQYF
CDR3 DNA: TGTGCCAGCAGTAAGCTCCTAGGTACAGATACGCAGTATTTT

D gene: .
V gene: TRBV5-4
clone size: .
J gene: TRBJ2-4
CDR3 length: 16
CDR3 protein: CASSLDWGWAKNIQYF
CDR3 DNA: TGTGCCAGCAGCTTGGATTGGGGGTGGGCCAAAAACATTCAGTACTTC

D gene: TRBD2
V gene: TRBV19
clone size: .
J gene: TRBJ2-7
CDR3 length: 14
CDR3 protein: CASSTGLAGGEQYF
CDR3 DNA: TGTGCCAGTAGTACAGGACTAGCGGGAGGCGAGCAGTACTTC

D gene: .
V gene: TRBV24-1
clone size: .
J gene: TRBJ2-7
CDR3 length: 15
CDR3 protein: CATSDFREFMDEQYF
CDR3 DNA: TGTGCCACCAGTGATTTCAGGGAGTTTATGGACGAGCAGTACTTC

D gene: .
V gene: TRBV15
clone size: .
J gene: TRBJ2-7
CDR3 length: 18
CDR3 protein: CATSETGTFGVPIYEQYF
CDR3 DNA: TGTGCCACCAGCGAGACCGGAACGTTTGGCGTACCGATATACGAGCAGTACTTC

D gene: TRBD2
V gene: TRBV9
clone size: few
J gene: TRBJ2-2
CDR3 length: 16
CDR3 protein: CASGGGRGTNTGELFF
CDR3 DNA: TGTGCCAGCGGGGGTGGGAGGGGCACGAACACCGGGGAGCTGTTTTTT